This T cell receptor beta chain emerged from a study of T cell repertoires in cytomegalovirus infection. MiXCR, run by TCRdb on the reads, gives a single entry per CDR3 protein. The table includes some 200,000 distinct CDR3 sequences, nearly 9.5% detected once. This clonotype has a count of ten or more. The junction had 7 bases not matched to a gene; V was cut back by 7 bases and J by 3 bases. CDR3 length: 14 residues. The specimen sequenced was PBMCs. The chain carries TRBV23-1 and TRBJ1-2, with 8 bases that match TRBD1. TRBV23-1 is placed among ORFs of uncertain function. This TCR came from a human donor in good health (CMV status not recorded). Some clones in this sample may be carry-over from other donors' samples. In nucleotides, the CDR3 is TGCGCCAGCAACCCGACAGGGGACGACTATGGCTACACCTTC. It codes for CASNPTGDDYGYTF.